This T cell receptor beta chain derives from a study of blood T cell repertoires in COVID-19. Study context: PBMCs, B-cell-depleted T cells, or T cells provided the cDNA or gDNA that made up the material.

V lost 3 bases and J 0 bases, leaving 17 bases between the germline ends. The germline gives CDR1 WSHSY, CDR2 SAAADI. The CDR3 loop spans 17 amino acids. Authors' data handling: For nucleated cells, counts were estimated from reference gene primer amplification. Profiling relied on immunoSEQ multiplex PCR, and the TCRdb table lists in-frame clones only, not all of them. For V, J and clone size, that table is used; D and trimming come from the DNA. Seen here are roughly 120,000 clones, around nine tenths observed once, and the top ten hold under 9%. The origin of this receptor is a woman in her seventies who had recovered from COVID-19. The genes are TRBV10-2 and TRBJ1-1; no reliable D call. The source material was peripheral blood. CDR3 region: CASSDIGVRLMNTEAFF. CDR3 coding DNA: TGCGCCAGCAGTGATATAGGAGTGCGGTTAATGAACACTGAAGCTTTCTTT.